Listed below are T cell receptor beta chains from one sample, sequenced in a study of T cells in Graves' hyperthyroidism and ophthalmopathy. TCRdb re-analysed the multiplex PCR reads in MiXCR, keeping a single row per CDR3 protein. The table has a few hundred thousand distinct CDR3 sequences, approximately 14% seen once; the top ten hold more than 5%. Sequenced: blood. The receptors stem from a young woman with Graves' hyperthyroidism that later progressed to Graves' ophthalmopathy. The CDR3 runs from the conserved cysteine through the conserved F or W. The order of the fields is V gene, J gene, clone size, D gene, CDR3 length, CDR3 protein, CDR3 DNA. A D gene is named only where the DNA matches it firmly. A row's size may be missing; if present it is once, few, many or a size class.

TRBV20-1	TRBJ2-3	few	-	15	CSASVGGSSTDTQYF	TGCAGTGCTAGTGTGGGAGGATCTTCCACAGATACGCAGTATTTT
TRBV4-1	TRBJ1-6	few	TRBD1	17	CASSQAGTGLLASPLHF	TGCGCCAGCAGCCAAGCAGGGACAGGGTTGTTGGCCTCACCCCTCCACTTT
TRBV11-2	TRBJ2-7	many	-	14	CASSSDASSYEQYF	TGTGCCAGCAGCTCGGACGCCAGCTCCTACGAGCAGTACTTC
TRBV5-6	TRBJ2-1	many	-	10	CASMGDEQFF	TGTGCCAGCATGGGCGATGAGCAGTTCTTC
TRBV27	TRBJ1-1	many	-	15	CASSPVGGRWTEAFF	TGTGCCAGCAGCCCAGTCGGGGGCCGGTGGACTGAAGCTTTCTTT
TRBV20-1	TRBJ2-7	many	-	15	CSARDRVGWPYEQYF	TGCAGTGCTAGAGATCGGGTTGGGTGGCCCTACGAGCAGTACTTC
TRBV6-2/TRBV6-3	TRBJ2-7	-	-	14	CASSYDRNSYEQYF	TGTGCCAGCAGTTATGACAGGAACTCCTACGAGCAGTACTTC
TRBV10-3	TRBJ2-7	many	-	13	CAISEDSSYEQYF	TGTGCCATCAGTGAGGACAGTTCCTACGAGCAGTACTTC
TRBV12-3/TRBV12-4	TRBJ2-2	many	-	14	CASSSQQNTGELFF	TGTGCCAGCAGTTCACAGCAGAACACCGGGGAGCTGTTTTTT
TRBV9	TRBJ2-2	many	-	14	CASSKGQGTGELFF	TGTGCCAGCAGCAAGGGTCAAGGCACCGGGGAGCTGTTTTTT
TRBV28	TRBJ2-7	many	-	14	CASSPSGDSYEQYF	TGTGCCAGCAGTCCGAGTGGGGACTCCTACGAGCAGTACTTC